The rows below give T cell receptor beta chains drawn from one sample of a study of beta chain features in type 1 diabetes. Clones were sequenced by immunoSEQ multiplex PCR, and TCRdb holds only the in-frame ones, with some missing. Among under 25,000 clones, under 75% were seen once, and the ten largest hold under 0.4%. Sequenced input: stem cell memory CD4+ T cells from blood. These TCRs come from a man aged 18-30 years with type 1 diabetes. The CDR3 runs from the conserved cysteine through the conserved F or W. The order of the fields is V gene, D gene, CDR3 length, clone size, J gene, CDR3 DNA, CDR3 protein. The D gene is left open where the match is weak. Only some rows state a clone size, as once, few, many or a class for expanded clones.

TRBV7-9	TRBD1	14	few	TRBJ2-5	TGTGCCAGCAGCCAAACCGGACAGGTGGCGGCCCAGTACTTC	CASSQTGQVAAQYF
TRBV4-3	NA	11	NA	TRBJ2-7	TGCGCCAGCAGCCAAGATTATGTGCAGTACTTC	CASSQDYVQYF
TRBV7-6	TRBD2	17	few	TRBJ2-3	TGTGCCAGCAGCTCCCTCGGTGCGGGGGGGTTCACAGATACGCAGTATTTT	CASSSLGAGGFTDTQYF
TRBV27	TRBD1	14	few	TRBJ2-2	TGTGCCAGCAGTTTATTCAGGGGGACCGGGGAGCTGTTTTTT	CASSLFRGTGELFF
TRBV5-1	TRBD1	13	NA	TRBJ1-5	TGCGCCAGCAGCCTGGACAGGGATCAGCCCCAGCATTTT	CASSLDRDQPQHF
TRBV6-1	NA	12	NA	TRBJ1-2	TGTGCCAGCAGTGAAACCAAGCAAGGCTACACCTTC	CASSETKQGYTF
TRBV7-2	NA	16	NA	TRBJ1-3	TGTGCCAGCAGCTTAGCCCTCCACAGCTCTGGAAACACCATATATTTT	CASSLALHSSGNTIYF
TRBV7-2	TRBD2	17	NA	TRBJ2-7	TGTGCCAGCAGCACGGGGACTAGCGGGTGGGTAAGGGACGAGCAGTACTTC	CASSTGTSGWVRDEQYF
TRBV11-2	TRBD1	16	NA	TRBJ2-3	TGTGCCAGCAGCTTAAGCCGGACAGGTGCTTCAGATACGCAGTATTTT	CASSLSRTGASDTQYF
TRBV2	NA	15	NA	TRBJ1-2	TGTGCCAGCACCCTTATCGCGCCCGCGGGCTATGGCTACACCTTC	CASTLIAPAGYGYTF